These 31 T cell receptor beta chains share one sample of origin, sequenced in a study of T cell repertoires in cytomegalovirus infection. MiXCR, applied by TCRdb to the reads, yields one record per CDR3 protein. The top ten hold roughly 5.1% of the sample, which has about 200,000 distinct CDR3 sequences, about a tenth seen once. Source material: PBMCs. These receptor sequences come from a human donor in good health (CMV status not recorded). Some clones in this sample may be carry-over from other donors' samples.

The chain joins TRBV7-3 to TRBJ1-5; TRBD1 agrees at 10 bases. The V segment lost 5 bases and the J segment 8 bases; nucleotides outside the gene matches: 6. In germline, CDR1 is SGHTA, CDR2 FQGTGA. CDR3 length: 14 residues. CDR3 DNA sequence: TGTGCCAGCAGCCAGACAGGGGGCAGGGAGCCCCAGCATTTT. It codes for CASSQTGGREPQHF.

Only a few counts were recorded for this clonotype. V gene TRBV5-6 combines with J gene TRBJ1-2; D ambiguous. The CDR3 is 15 amino acids. The germline gives CDR1 SGHDT, CDR2 YYEEEE. Trimming cost V 0 bases and J 1 base, with 10 bases left between them. In nucleotides, the CDR3 is TGTGCCAGCAGCTTGGGAGCCCCGGATAACTATGGCTACACCTTC. Its protein product is CASSLGAPDNYGYTF.

The chain joins TRBV28 to TRBJ2-7, with D perhaps matching TRBD2 (6 bases). The CDR3 runs to 16 residues. Germline values: CDR1 MDHEN, CDR2 SYDVKM. The ends were cut back, 3 bases at V and 3 bases at J, with 18 bases in the middle. This chain's CDR3 is CASSLLGSSEFYEQYF. In nucleotides, the CDR3 is TGTGCCAGCAGTTTGCTTGGGTCTAGCGAATTCTACGAGCAGTACTTC.

This clonotype came up many times. V gene TRBV28 combines with J gene TRBJ2-5, with a weak D call TRBD2 (5 bases). Germline V gives CDR1 MDHEN, CDR2 SYDVKM. This CDR3 has 16 residues. V dropped 7 bases and J dropped 1 base, with 19 bases sitting between them. This chain's CDR3 is CASIPGFAEAQETQYF. CDR3 nucleotides: TGTGCCAGCATTCCCGGATTTGCGGAGGCCCAAGAGACCCAGTACTTC.

This clonotype came up many times. The rearrangement uses TRBV29-1 and TRBJ1-2; the D is unclear. With 3 bases removed from V and 2 bases from J, the gap between germline ends came to 10 bases. Germline V CDR1 and CDR2: SQVTM, ANQGSEA. There are 13 residues in the CDR3. The CDR3 sequence is CSVEWAPNYGYTF. The CDR3 DNA is TGCAGCGTTGAGTGGGCTCCCAACTATGGCTACACCTTC. The whole variable domain, filled in from reference TRBV29-1 and TRBJ1-2, reads SAVISQKPSRDICQRGTSLTIQCQVDSQVTMMFWYRQQPGQSLTLIATANQGSEATYESGFVIDKFPISRPNLTFSTLTVSNMSPEDSSIYLCSVEWAPNYGYTFGSGTRLTVV.

The chain couples TRBV5-5 to TRBJ1-1, with 9 nucleotides matching TRBD1. CDR1 SGHKS and CDR2 YYEKEE come from the germline V gene (reference sequence). V lost 2 bases and J lost 2; bases outside the gene matches: 7. The CDR3 length is 16 residues. CDR3 amino acids: CASSLRRDRANTEAFF. The CDR3 DNA follows: TGTGCCAGCAGCTTAAGACGGGACAGGGCTAACACTGAAGCTTTCTTT.

At least ten counts were recorded for this clonotype. The chain is built from TRBV19 and TRBJ1-5; unclear D gene. This CDR3 has 17 residues. The V gene's germline CDR1 is LNHDA and CDR2 SQIVND (reference sequence). The V gene lost 3 bases and the J gene lost 5 bases, with 20 bases spanning the gap. The CDR3 reads CASSIFGAGGLDQPQHF. CDR3 bases: TGTGCCAGTAGTATTTTTGGAGCGGGCGGCTTAGATCAGCCCCAGCATTTT. Full variable domain (remainder filled in from reference TRBV19 and TRBJ1-5): DGGITQSPKYLFRKEGQNVTLSCEQNLNHDAMYWYRQDPGQGLRLIYYSQIVNDFQKGDIAEGYSVSREKKESFPLTVTSAQKNPTAFYLCASSIFGAGGLDQPQHFGDGTRLSIL.

This clonotype was detected many times. The chain carries TRBV7-2 and TRBJ1-1; 8 bases map to TRBD1. Losses at the gene ends were 5 bases for V and 8 bases for J; bases not matched to a gene: 13. Germline V gene sequence: CDR1 SGHTA, CDR2 FQGNSA. This CDR3 contains 15 residues. The CDR3 is CASSRADRGAPEAFF. The CDR3 DNA follows: TGTGCCAGCAGCCGCGCCGACAGGGGCGCTCCCGAAGCTTTCTTT.

This clonotype was counted ten times or more. This chain joins TRBV20-1 and TRBJ1-4, with 9 nucleotides matching TRBD1. V trimming: 0 bases; J trimming: 8 bases; junction bases outside the gene matches: 7. The CDR3 consists of 15 residues. Per germline, CDR1 DFQATT and CDR2 SNEGSKA (reference sequence). CDR3 region: CSARDRQGGEEKLFF. CDR3 DNA: TGCAGTGCTAGAGATCGACAGGGGGGGGAAGAAAAACTGTTTTTT.

This clonotype was detected ten times or more. For the CDR3, the DNA is TGTGCCAGCAGTTACAGGGGGTACGCTGAAGCTTTCTTT. Amino acids: CASSYRGYAEAFF. The chain couples TRBV6-2 or TRBV6-3 to TRBJ1-1; TRBD1 is a possible D gene (6 bases). Germline CDR1 reads MNHEY; CDR2 reads SVGEGT. The CDR3 extends over 13 amino acids. Trimming took 2 bases from V and 6 from J, leaving 10 bases between them.

The rearrangement links TRBV10-3 to TRBJ2-7; D is uncertain. Germline V gene lookup returns CDR1 ENHRY and CDR2 SYGVKD. Trimming took 7 bases from V and 0 from J, leaving 10 bases between them. This CDR3 spans 13 amino acids. In nucleotides, the CDR3 is TGTGCCATCAATAATCAGCTCTCCTACGAGCAGTACTTC. Its translation: CAINNQLSYEQYF.

This clonotype showed up many times. The CDR3 ends on some other residue instead of the conserved phenylalanine or tryptophan, so this is likely a read error. The chain couples TRBV12-3 or TRBV12-4 to TRBJ1-1; a weak D match, TRBD1 (5 bases). The length of the CDR3 is 16 residues. The V end lost 2 bases, the J end lost 3 bases, and 16 bases lay between the germline ends. The CDR3 protein is CASSLLAGHLHTEAFS. DNA for the CDR3: TGTGCCAGCAGTTTACTAGCCGGACACTTGCACACTGAAGCTTTCTCT.

This clonotype was detected many times. The chain uses TRBV12-3 or TRBV12-4 and TRBJ1-5; D gene ambiguous. V was trimmed by 5 bases and J by 9 bases, leaving 14 bases between them. This CDR3 has 13 residues. The CDR3 loop reads CASSAPASGPQHF. CDR3 DNA sequence: TGTGCCAGCAGTGCGCCCGCATCCGGGCCCCAGCATTTT.

The chain employs TRBV19 and TRBJ2-7; weak D call: TRBD1 (6 bases). In germline, CDR1 is LNHDA, CDR2 SQIVND (reference sequence). V was cut by 7 bases and J by 2 bases, with 15 bases left in between. This CDR3 has 14 amino acids. This chain's CDR3 is CASTGAAGAYEQYF. CDR3 DNA: TGTGCCAGTACAGGGGCGGCAGGGGCCTACGAGCAGTACTTC.

This chain connects TRBV27 to TRBJ1-5; D ambiguous. CDR1 and CDR2 (germline): MNHEY, SMNVEV (reference sequence). This CDR3 has 15 amino acids. The germline V and J ends were trimmed by 0 bases and 6 bases, with 12 bases remaining between them. In DNA form, the CDR3 reads TGTGCCAGCAGTTTATCCGCGAGCCCGCGTCAGCCCCAGCATTTT. It is translated as CASSLSASPRQPQHF.

This clonotype was counted a few times. This chain uses TRBV9 with TRBJ2-4; perhaps TRBD2 as D (7 bases). The V end was cut by 0 bases, the J end by 7 bases, with 17 bases between. This CDR3 is 16 amino acids long. From germline, CDR1 is SGDLS and CDR2 YYNGEE. CDR3 loop: CASSVDIAGAGNIQYF. As DNA, the CDR3 is TGTGCCAGCAGCGTAGATATCGCGGGGGCCGGGAACATTCAGTACTTC. The entire variable domain, with the rest obtained from reference TRBV9 and TRBJ2-4, is as follows: DSGVTQTPKHLITATGQRVTLRCSPRSGDLSVYWYQQSLDQGLQFLIQYYNGEERAKGNILERFSAQQFPDLHSELNLSSLELGDSALYFCASSVDIAGAGNIQYFGAGTRLSVL.

This clonotype was observed many times. The chain has TRBV6-1 and TRBJ1-1; a weak D match, TRBD1 (5 bases). The V and J ends lost 3 bases and 4 bases respectively, with 9 bases between them. CDR1 and CDR2 (germline): MNHNS, SASEGT. The CDR3 spans 13 residues. CDR3 nucleotides: TGTGCCAGCAGTGAGAGCAGGGCCACTGAAGCTTTCTTT. Its protein product is CASSESRATEAFF.

In this sample, this clonotype turned up many times. The V and J genes are TRBV28 and TRBJ1-1; D not certain. This CDR3 region has 13 residues. V lost 5 bases to trimming and J lost 2 bases, with 9 bases between them. Germline CDR1 reads MDHEN; CDR2 reads SYDVKM. As DNA, the CDR3 is TGTGCCAGCAGTCTACCCGACAACACTGAAGCTTTCTTT. As protein: CASSLPDNTEAFF.

J is TRBJ1-1 and V is TRBV18; the D gene is possibly TRBD1 (5 bases). Trimming left V 3 bases short and J 10 bases short, with 12 bases between. Per germline, CDR1 KGHSH and CDR2 LQKENI. The CDR3 consists of 12 residues. CDR3 residues: CASSPGDGGAFF. DNA of the CDR3: TGTGCCAGCTCACCCGGGGATGGGGGAGCTTTCTTT.

This clonotype was recorded many times. The chain recombines TRBV7-8 with TRBJ2-2; no clear D gene. CDR3 length equals 15 residues. CDR1 and CDR2 from the germline V gene are SGHVS and FQNEAQ. Between the trimmed V and J ends, which lost 2 bases and 0 bases, there was a span of 7 bases. This CDR3 reads CASSLFTSNTGELFF. DNA of the CDR3: TGTGCCAGCAGCTTATTCACATCGAACACCGGGGAGCTGTTTTTT.

The V call is TRBV15, the J call TRBJ2-5; perhaps TRBD1 as D (6 bases). V gave up 0 bases and J gave up 5 bases, with 10 bases separating them. CDR3 length: 14 residues. CDR1 is LNHNV and CDR2 is YYDKDF in the germline V gene (reference sequence). The CDR3 nucleotides read TGTGCCACCAGCAGAGACAGGGGTTCTGAGACCCAGTACTTC. Amino acids: CATSRDRGSETQYF.

The rearrangement uses TRBV6-2 or TRBV6-3 and TRBJ1-1, with 7 bases that match TRBD1. The CDR3 spans 15 residues. V shed 5 bases, J shed 3 bases, and the junction held 9 bases outside the gene matches. Germline V gives CDR1 MNHEY, CDR2 SVGEGT. The CDR3 sequence is CASSDPGGSDTEAFF. The CDR3 DNA reads as TGTGCCAGCAGTGATCCAGGGGGGAGCGACACTGAAGCTTTCTTT.

There are many counts of this clonotype. The V call is TRBV19, the J call TRBJ2-2; D may be TRBD1 (5 bases). Trimming cost V 5 bases and J 3 bases, with 22 bases left between them. The length of the CDR3 is 18 residues. From germline, CDR1 is LNHDA and CDR2 SQIVND (reference sequence). The CDR3 loop is CASSHLFGWGSDTGELFF. In nucleotides, the CDR3 is TGTGCCAGTAGTCATCTATTTGGTTGGGGCTCGGACACCGGGGAGCTGTTTTTT.

This clonotype was counted at least ten times. The chain recombines TRBV7-2 with TRBJ2-5, with D perhaps given as TRBD1 or TRBD2 (5 bases each). Deletions cut 4 bases from V and 6 bases from J, with 12 bases between. This CDR3 has 13 residues. Germline values: CDR1 SGHTA, CDR2 FQGNSA. CDR3 amino acids: CASSSSQGQTQYF. In nucleotides, the CDR3 is TGTGCCAGCAGCTCTTCGCAGGGACAGACCCAGTACTTC.

This clonotype was picked up many times. The chain links TRBV7-2 to TRBJ1-1, with a possible D match to TRBD1 (5 bases). Between the trimmed V and J ends, which lost 5 bases and 5 bases, there was a span of 15 bases. The CDR3 runs to 14 residues. CDR1 and CDR2 (germline): SGHTA, FQGNSA. The CDR3 reads CASSHGGSSTEAFF. In DNA form, the CDR3 reads TGTGCCAGCAGCCACGGGGGTTCGTCTACTGAAGCTTTCTTT. Filled out from reference TRBV7-2 and TRBJ1-1, the complete variable domain reads GAGVSQSPSNKVTEKGKDVELRCDPISGHTALYWYRQSLGQGLEFLIYFQGNSAPDKSGLPSDRFSAERTGGSVSTLTIQRTQQEDSAVYLCASSHGGSSTEAFFGQGTRLTVV.

This clonotype was detected ten times or more. The J gene is TRBJ2-5, the V gene TRBV15; D possibly corresponds to TRBD2 (5 bases). V was pared by 3 bases and J by 5 bases, with 10 bases between. The CDR3 totals 13 residues. The germline CDR1 and CDR2 sequences are LNHNV and YYDKDF (reference sequence). The CDR3 coding sequence is TGTGCCACCAGCAGTTCCCGAGGGGAGACCCAGTACTTC. The encoded protein is CATSSSRGETQYF.

This clonotype was counted ten times or more. The V call is TRBV7-8, the J call TRBJ2-7; no reliable D call. V was clipped by 2 bases and J by 3 bases, with 8 bases between them. Per the germline V gene, CDR1 is SGHVS and CDR2 is FQNEAQ. The CDR3 length is 13 residues. CDR3 coding DNA: TGTGCCAGCAGCTTAAACAACCTCTACGAGCAGTACTTC. Translated, it gives CASSLNNLYEQYF.

Ten or more counts support this clonotype. The chain uses TRBV11-3 and TRBJ2-7; perhaps D is TRBD1 or TRBD2 (5 bases each). V shed 1 base and J shed 0 bases, with 13 bases lying between them. The CDR3 extends over 16 amino acids. Germline CDR1 is SGHNT and CDR2 is YENEEA. The chain's CDR3 is CASSLGGMTASYEQYF. In nucleotides, the CDR3 is TGTGCCAGCAGCTTAGGGGGGATGACGGCCTCCTACGAGCAGTACTTC.

This clonotype showed up many times. The chain uses TRBV7-3 and TRBJ1-1; D perhaps matches TRBD1 (5 bases). The V gene lost 5 bases and the J gene lost 4 bases, with 11 bases spanning the gap. Germline lookup yields CDR1 SGHTA and CDR2 FQGTGA. This CDR3 contains 13 residues. The CDR3 DNA follows: TGTGCCAGCAGCCCGGGGCGGGGCACTGAAGCTTTCTTT. Its protein product is CASSPGRGTEAFF.

This clonotype showed up just a few times. V is TRBV6-4 and J is TRBJ2-1, with D maybe TRBD1 (6 bases). This CDR3 is built from 13 residues. Germline CDR1 is MRHNA and CDR2 is SNTAGT. V lost 4 bases and J lost 7, with 11 bases in between. As DNA, the CDR3 is TGTGCCAGCAGTGGGGACACAGAGAATGAGCAGTTCTTC. Its translation: CASSGDTENEQFF.

This clonotype was observed a handful of times. V gene TRBV28 combines with J gene TRBJ2-1; D possibly corresponds to TRBD1 (5 bases). The germline V gene encodes CDR1 MDHEN and CDR2 SYDVKM. This CDR3 spans 14 amino acids. V lost 7 bases and J lost 10, with 20 bases in between. CDR3 sequence reads: CASMSQTSPGEQFF. The DNA of the CDR3 is TGTGCCAGCATGAGTCAAACCTCCCCAGGGGAGCAGTTCTTC.